This T cell receptor (beta chain) was identified in a study of CD4 T cells in relation to SARS-CoV-2 and coronaviruses (dated by TCRdb to about 2021). Regarding the study in general: In the ViraFEST assay, PBMCs were grown with antigen for approximately ten days, and TCR beta CDR3s were then sequenced to identify antigen-specific clonal expansions. HLA restriction was mapped for shared crossreactive spike epitopes using patient-derived lymphoblastoid cell lines. The Adaptive Biotechnologies TCR-sequencing kit was used for samples from a few pre-COVID donors and for the naive versus memory experiments, whereas the other data were Illumina-based. At the level of individual TCR clonotypes, the study measured memory CD4+ T cell crossreactivity between SARS-CoV-2 spike protein and common cold coronavirus spike proteins. An HIV-1 Nef peptide pool or a culture without peptide was used as the negative reference condition. Expansion assays from other donors in the study were sequenced with a different, Illumina-based TCR-beta assay.

CD4+ T cells from unexposed donors were collected before the COVID-19 pandemic (2011-2018). The EasySep CD4+ T cell isolation kit was used to isolate CD4+ T cells once the cultures had run for nine to eleven days. As cell number allowed, CD4+ T cells from unexposed donors were tested for reactivity to SARS-CoV-2 S and N and to four common cold coronavirus spike pools. Approximately 2 million PBMCs per well were cultured in IMDM with about 4.9% human AB serum and about 10 IU/ml IL-2. Half of the culture medium was replaced with fresh IL-2-containing medium on days 3 and 7. Each peptide culture condition was generally run in triplicate replicate wells. The leukapheresis product used for the unexposed donors was purchased from a commercial source. Ficoll-Paque PLUS gradient centrifugation was used to isolate PBMCs from either whole blood or leukapheresis product. The PBMCs went either fresh into the expansion assay or into cryopreservation at -140 degrees C. The QIAamp Micro DNA Kit was used to extract genomic DNA from the CD4+ T cells.

What the research found in general, with its limitations: Small numbers of patients and of tested TCRs limited the study. Significantly weaker SARS-CoV-2-driven expansion was shown by crossreactive clones than by monoreactive clones, consistent with antigenic imprinting. Pre-pandemic and post-infection samples were not both contributed by any donor, so tracing of the source of pre-existing responses was limited. Since the crossreactivity analysis centred on spike protein, crossreactivity against other viral proteins was not assessed. Memory CD4+ clonotypes crossrecognizing SARS-CoV-2 and at least one common cold coronavirus spike were found in 60% to 70% of donors.

The CDR3 measures 18 amino acids from cysteine to phenylalanine. Here the CDR3 DNA is all that survives: 54 bases in frame from base 1. Per the germline V gene, MDHEN is the CDR1 and SYDVKM is the CDR2. V is pared back by 2 bases and J by 0 bases, with 19 bases lying between the germline termini. The library was built by means of the immunoSEQ multiplex PCR assay. The published analysis was carried out like this. During preprocessing, nonproductive sequences were removed, along with CDR3s that did not begin with C, did not end with F or W, or were shorter than 7 amino acids. Antigen-specific clonotypes were called with the MANAFEST web app, based on expansion relative to reference and other culture wells. To be counted as positive, a clone had to show significant expansion compared with the reference culture, at an FDR below 0.05, in 2 of 3 replicate wells. To be called positive, a clone also had to show significant expansion compared with every other tandem well and an odds ratio greater than 5. CDR3 homology was quantified as pairwise Levenshtein distance, calculated with the stringdist R package after three terminal residues were trimmed from each end. TCRdb mirrors the immuneACCESS table, restricted to in-frame sequences. Some clones are absent from its copies; in checked studies, under half trace to an unresolved V gene, and the reason for the others is unknown. V and J calls and clone size are those listed in that table; D and trimming were worked out from the DNA. Here the sample has approximately 25,000 clones; 73% occur a single time. The ten biggest clones cover roughly 18% of the sample.

This clone has only one observation. Its antigen target is currently unknown. Base quality data are lacking; no much larger clone is found one base away. This chain is built from TRBV28 and TRBJ1-2; matching of 5 bases hints at TRBD1 as the D gene. The origin of this receptor is a human donor in good health. The sample consisted of CD4+ T cells from PBMCs, cultured in vitro. The CDR3 region reads CASSLPPGRTKANYGYTF. The base sequence is TGTGCCAGCAGTTTACCTCCGGGACGGACGAAAGCTAACTATGGCTACACCTTC.